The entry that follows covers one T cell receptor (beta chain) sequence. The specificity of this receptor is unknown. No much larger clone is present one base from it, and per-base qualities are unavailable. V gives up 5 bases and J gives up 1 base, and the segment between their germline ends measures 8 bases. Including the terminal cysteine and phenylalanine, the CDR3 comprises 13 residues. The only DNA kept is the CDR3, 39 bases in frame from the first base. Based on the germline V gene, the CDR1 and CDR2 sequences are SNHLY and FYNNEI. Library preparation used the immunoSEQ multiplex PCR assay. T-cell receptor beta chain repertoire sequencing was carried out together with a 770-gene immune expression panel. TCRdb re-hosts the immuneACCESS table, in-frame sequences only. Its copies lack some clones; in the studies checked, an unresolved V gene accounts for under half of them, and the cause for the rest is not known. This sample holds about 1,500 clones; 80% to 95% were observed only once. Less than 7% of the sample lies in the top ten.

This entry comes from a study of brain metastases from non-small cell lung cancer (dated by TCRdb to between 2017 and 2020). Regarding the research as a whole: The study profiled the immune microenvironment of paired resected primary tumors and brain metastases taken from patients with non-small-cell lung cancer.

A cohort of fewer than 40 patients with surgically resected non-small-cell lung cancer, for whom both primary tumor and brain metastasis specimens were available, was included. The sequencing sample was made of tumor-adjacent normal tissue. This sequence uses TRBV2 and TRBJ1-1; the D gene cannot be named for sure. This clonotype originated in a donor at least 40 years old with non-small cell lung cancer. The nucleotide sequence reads TGTGCCAGCAGTTCGGCCACGAACACTGAAGCTTTCTTT. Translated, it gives CASSSATNTEAFF.